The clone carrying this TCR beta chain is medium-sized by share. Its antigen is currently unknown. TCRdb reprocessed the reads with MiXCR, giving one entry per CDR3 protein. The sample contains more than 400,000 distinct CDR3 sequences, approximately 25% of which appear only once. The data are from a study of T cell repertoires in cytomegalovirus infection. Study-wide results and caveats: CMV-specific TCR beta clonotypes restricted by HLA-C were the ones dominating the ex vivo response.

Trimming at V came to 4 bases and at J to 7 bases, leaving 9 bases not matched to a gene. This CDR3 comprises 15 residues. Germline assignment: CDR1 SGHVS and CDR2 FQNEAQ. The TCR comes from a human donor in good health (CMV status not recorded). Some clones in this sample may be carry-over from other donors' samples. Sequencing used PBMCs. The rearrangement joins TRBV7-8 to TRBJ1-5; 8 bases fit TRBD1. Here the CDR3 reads CASSSSDRDRQPQHF. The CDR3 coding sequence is TGTGCCAGCAGCTCCTCCGACAGGGACAGGCAGCCCCAGCATTTT. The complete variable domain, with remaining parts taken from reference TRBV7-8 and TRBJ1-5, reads GAGVSQSPRYKVAKRGQDVALRCDPISGHVSLFWYQQALGQGPEFLTYFQNEAQLDKSGLPSDRFFAERPEGSVSTLKIQRTQQEDSAVYLCASSSSDRDRQPQHFGDGTRLSIL.